The 21 T cell receptor beta chains below all came from one sample that was sequenced in a study of CD8+CD57+ T cells in acquired aplastic anemia. Patients included in sequencing had previously demonstrated CD8+CD57+ cell expansion by flow cytometry. It was genomic DNA that served as the template for profiling TCR beta VDJ and CDR3. TCRdb itself ran the reads through MiXCR, one entry per CDR3 protein. Here the sample spans about 150,000 distinct CDR3 sequences, 52% being singletons. Sequencing was carried out using sorted CD4+, CD8+, or CD8+CD57+ T cells (not recorded which) from PBMCs. The receptors come from a human donor with aplastic anemia.

This clonotype has just one count. CDR3 region: CASSMGGGQPQHF. In nucleotides, the CDR3 is TGTGCCAGTAGTATGGGGGGTGGCCAGCCCCAGCATTTT. V usage is TRBV19 and J usage is TRBJ1-5; TRBD1 is a possible D gene (5 bases). The CDR3 loop spans 13 amino acids. The germline gives CDR1 LNHDA, CDR2 SQIVND (reference sequence). Trimming shortened V by 3 bases and J by 7 bases, and 10 bases separated the two germline ends.

The genes are TRBV11-1 and TRBJ2-7; a possible D gene is TRBD1 (6 bases). V dropped 3 bases and J dropped 6 bases, with 12 bases sitting between them. There are 13 residues in the CDR3. Germline CDR1 and CDR2: SGHAT and FQDESV (reference sequence). The CDR3 sequence is CASSLAGVSEQYF. The CDR3 DNA reads as TGTGCCAGCAGCTTGGCAGGGGTATCCGAGCAGTACTTC. Full variable domain (remainder filled in from reference TRBV11-1 and TRBJ2-7): EAEVAQSPRYKITEKSQAVAFWCDPISGHATLYWYRQILGQGPELLVQFQDESVVDDSQLPKDRFSAERLKGVDSTLKIQPAELGDSAMYLCASSLAGVSEQYFGPGTRLTVT.

This clonotype was counted a single time. The rearrangement joins TRBV25-1 to TRBJ1-4; D gene unclear. V was shortened by 4 bases and J by 5 bases, with 11 bases between the two germline ends. Germline lookup yields CDR1 MGHDK and CDR2 SYGVNS. The CDR3 contains 14 residues. CDR3 coding DNA: TGTGCCAGCAGTGTCCCGGGCGCCAATGAAAAACTGTTTTTT. Encoded protein: CASSVPGANEKLFF.

This clonotype was recorded at least ten times. CDR3: CSAPGTETSLGYTF. CDR3 nucleotide sequence: TGCAGTGCGCCTGGGACAGAAACGTCCCTGGGCTACACCTTC. The rearrangement links TRBV20-1 to TRBJ1-2, with 7 bases fitting TRBD1. CDR3 length: 14 amino acids. Per germline, CDR1 DFQATT and CDR2 SNEGSKA (reference sequence). V lost 6 bases to trimming and J lost 8 bases; unmatched junction nucleotides: 15.

The V and J genes are TRBV25-1 and TRBJ2-7, with TRBD1 as a possible D gene (6 bases). Trimming left V 6 bases short and J 2 bases short, with 14 bases between. The CDR3 is 14 residues long. Germline V gene lookup returns CDR1 MGHDK and CDR2 SYGVNS. The CDR3 loop reads CASSYRQAAYEQYF. In nucleotides, the CDR3 is TGTGCCAGCAGCTACCGACAGGCCGCCTACGAGCAGTACTTC.

The chain couples TRBV19 to TRBJ1-4; TRBD1 matches 8 bases. Germline V gene lookup returns CDR1 LNHDA and CDR2 SQIVND (reference sequence). The V gene end was trimmed by 6 bases and the J gene end by 4 bases; junction bases not matched to a gene: 4. The CDR3 length is 14 residues. As DNA, the CDR3 is TGTGCCAGTAGCCCGGGACAGGTTAATGAAAAACTGTTTTTT. This gives the protein CASSPGQVNEKLFF.

This chain uses TRBV6-2 or TRBV6-3 with TRBJ2-6, with 9 bases identical to TRBD1. The V segment lost 2 bases and the J segment 4 bases; nucleotides outside the gene matches: 6. CDR3 length: 17 residues. CDR1 and CDR2 (germline): MNHEY, SVGEGT. CDR3 sequence (DNA): TGTGCCAGCAGTTACGTGACAGGGGGTGAGGGGGCCAACGTCCTGACTTTC. This encodes CASSYVTGGEGANVLTF.

The chain carries TRBV13 and TRBJ2-3; 12 bases map to TRBD2. This CDR3 is built from 17 residues. The germline V gene has CDR1 PRHDT and CDR2 FYEKMQ (reference sequence). Trimming cost V 5 bases and J 6 bases; bases outside gene matches: 12. The CDR3 DNA reads as TGTGCCAGCAGCGCGGGACTAGCGGGTGGGGTTTTGGATACGCAGTATTTT. This sequence encodes CASSAGLAGGVLDTQYF.

This chain uses TRBV24-1 with TRBJ1-2, with D uncertain. V lost 9 bases to trimming and J lost 2 bases, with 9 bases between them. This CDR3 contains 12 residues. Per the germline V gene, CDR1 is KGHDR and CDR2 is SFDVKD. CDR3 in amino acids: CATSAVNYGYTF. The CDR3 bases are TGTGCCACCTCCGCCGTAAACTATGGCTACACCTTC.

V and J are TRBV10-3 and TRBJ1-2; TRBD1 might be the D (5 bases). The CDR3 is 13 amino acids. V dropped 3 bases and J dropped 3 bases, with 8 bases sitting between them. Germline loops: CDR1 ENHRY, CDR2 SYGVKD. The CDR3 sequence: CAISEDSYYGYTF. The CDR3 DNA reads as TGTGCCATCAGTGAAGACAGCTACTATGGCTACACCTTC.

V and J are TRBV15 and TRBJ1-5, with TRBD1 matching over 9 bases. The CDR3 is made up of 17 amino acids. CDR1 and CDR2 (germline): LNHNV, YYDKDF (reference sequence). With V trimmed by 2 bases and J by 0 bases, 5 bases remained unmatched. CDR3 in amino acids: CATSRSRQGGSNQPQHF. The CDR3 coding sequence is TGTGCCACCAGCAGATCTCGACAGGGGGGTAGCAATCAGCCCCAGCATTTT.

V and J are TRBV2 and TRBJ2-7; D gene ambiguous. CDR1 and CDR2 from the germline V gene are SNHLY and FYNNEI. The CDR3 totals 12 residues. V was pared by 5 bases and J by 1 base, with 6 bases between. CDR3 amino acids: CASSQQSYEQYF. The CDR3 coding sequence is TGTGCCAGCAGTCAGCAGTCCTACGAGCAGTACTTC.

The sample holds one count of this clonotype. The chain has TRBV25-1 and TRBJ2-2, with a tentative D call TRBD1 (6 bases). The V and J ends lost 5 bases and 7 bases respectively, with 23 bases between them. Germline lookup yields CDR1 MGHDK and CDR2 SYGVNS. CDR3 length equals 17 residues. Here the CDR3 reads CASSPPGPGQGIGELFF. Here the CDR3 DNA reads TGTGCCAGCAGTCCCCCGGGTCCCGGGCAGGGGATCGGGGAGCTGTTTTTT.

This clonotype has ten or more counts. The V and J genes are TRBV9 and TRBJ2-2, with D possibly matching TRBD2 (6 bases). Between the trimmed V and J ends, which lost 0 bases and 6 bases, there was a span of 21 bases. CDR3 length: 18 amino acids. Looked up from germline, CDR1 is SGDLS and CDR2 is YYNGEE. The CDR3: CASSVEDGSLGVAGELFF. Written as DNA, the CDR3 is TGTGCCAGCAGCGTAGAGGACGGGAGTCTTGGAGTGGCCGGGGAGCTGTTTTTT.

The chain joins TRBV29-1 to TRBJ2-5; 8 positions match TRBD2. The V gene's germline CDR1 is SQVTM and CDR2 ANQGSEA. The CDR3 loop spans 14 amino acids. With V trimmed by 8 bases and J by 5 bases, 13 bases remained unmatched. DNA of the CDR3: TGCAGCTTGGGTACGGGGGGGTCACGTGAGACCCAGTACTTC. It specifies CSLGTGGSRETQYF. The whole variable domain, remainder taken from reference TRBV29-1 and TRBJ2-5, is SAVISQKPSRDICQRGTSLTIQCQVDSQVTMMFWYRQQPGQSLTLIATANQGSEATYESGFVIDKFPISRPNLTFSTLTVSNMSPEDSSIYLCSLGTGGSRETQYFGPGTRLLVL.

This clonotype was found many times. This chain links TRBV4-1 with TRBJ1-1, with 7 bases fitting TRBD1. Germline V gene sequence: CDR1 MGHRA, CDR2 YSYEKL. The CDR3 spans 15 residues. V gave up 1 base and J gave up 2 bases; unmatched junction bases: 4. The CDR3 DNA reads as TGCGCCAGCAGCCAAGTGACAGGGAGTAACACTGAAGCTTTCTTT. This codes for CASSQVTGSNTEAFF.

The table lists this clonotype with many counts. This sequence joins TRBV7-9 and TRBJ2-7; TRBD1 agrees at 7 bases. CDR1 SEHNR and CDR2 FQNEAQ come from the germline V gene (reference sequence). The trim removed 1 base at V and 0 bases at J, leaving 3 bases unmatched. The CDR3 has 15 residues. The CDR3 DNA is TGTGCCAGCAGCTTAGGACAGGGCCTCTCCTACGAGCAGTACTTC. Amino acids: CASSLGQGLSYEQYF.

This chain uses TRBV19 with TRBJ2-3, with 11 bases fitting TRBD2. Germline CDR1 reads LNHDA; CDR2 reads SQIVND (reference sequence). The CDR3 loop spans 15 amino acids. V dropped 4 bases and J dropped 5; count of bases not matched to a gene: 5. For the CDR3, the DNA is TGTGCCAGTAGTACTAGCGGGGGGTTTGTAGATACGCAGTATTTT. Its translation: CASSTSGGFVDTQYF.

The chain couples TRBV29-1 to TRBJ2-7; D may match TRBD1 or TRBD2 (5 bases each). CDR1 SQVTM and CDR2 ANQGSEA come from the germline V gene. V lost 5 bases and J 5 bases, leaving 19 bases between the germline ends. This CDR3 is 14 amino acids long. DNA for the CDR3: TGCAGCGTTCGTAAGGAGGCAGGGCGGAACGAGCAGTACTTC. As protein: CSVRKEAGRNEQYF.

Points on this clonotype: Without the conserved terminal phenylalanine or tryptophan, this CDR3 likely stems from a read error. The DNA is omitted, as the CDR3 cannot be located on it reliably, and the CDR3 follows TCRdb's listing. The chain carries TRBV5-4 and TRBJ2-7; the table's D call, TRBD2, has no DNA check behind it. The germline CDR1 and CDR2 sequences are SGHNT and YYREEE (reference sequence). The CDR3 adds up to 8 amino acids, both ends counted. CDR3 protein: CASSLRAG.

This CDR3 reads CASSSGVVSYEQYF. The CDR3 DNA is TGTGCCAGCAGCTCGGGAGTGGTCTCCTACGAGCAGTACTTC. The chain links TRBV13 to TRBJ2-7, with D tentatively TRBD2 (6 bases). CDR1 is PRHDT and CDR2 is FYEKMQ in the germline V gene (reference sequence). V shed 4 bases and J shed 0 bases, with 10 bases lying between them. CDR3 size: 14 residues.